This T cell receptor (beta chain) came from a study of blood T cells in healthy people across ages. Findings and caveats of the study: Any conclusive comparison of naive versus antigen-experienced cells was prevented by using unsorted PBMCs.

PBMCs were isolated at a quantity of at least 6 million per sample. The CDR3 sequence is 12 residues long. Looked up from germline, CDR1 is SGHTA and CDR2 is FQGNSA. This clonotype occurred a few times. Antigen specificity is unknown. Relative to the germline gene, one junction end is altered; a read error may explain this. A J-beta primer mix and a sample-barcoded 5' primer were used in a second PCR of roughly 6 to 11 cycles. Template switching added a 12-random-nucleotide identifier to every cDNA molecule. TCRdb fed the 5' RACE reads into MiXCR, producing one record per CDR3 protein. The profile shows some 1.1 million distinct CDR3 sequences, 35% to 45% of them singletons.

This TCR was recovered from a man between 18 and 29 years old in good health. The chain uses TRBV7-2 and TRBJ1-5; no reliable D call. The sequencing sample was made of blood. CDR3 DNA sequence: TGTGCCAGCAGCTTGACCAATAAGCCCCAGCATTTT. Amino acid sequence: CASSLTNKPQHF.